A single sample is the source of the 15 T cell receptor beta chains below, sequenced in a study of blood T cell repertoires in COVID-19. Method: immunoSEQ multiplex PCR; TCRdb's copy keeps in-frame clones and lacks some. The sample records roughly 100,000 clones, 85% to 90% being singletons. Sequencing input: peripheral blood. These receptors were collected from a man aged 50 to 59 with COVID-19, enrolled during active disease.

V usage is TRBV10-3 and J usage is TRBJ1-1; the D gene is possibly TRBD1 (5 bases). The germline V gene has CDR1 ENHRY and CDR2 SYGVKD. There are 13 residues in the CDR3. Trimming cost V 5 bases and J 3 bases, with 10 bases left between them. CDR3 DNA sequence: TGTGCCATCAGTCCCGGAGGGGACACTGAAGCTTTCTTT. Translated, it gives CAISPGGDTEAFF.

DNA of the CDR3: TGTGCCAGCAGTTACACCTACAGGGGGCAAGGAAACACCATATATTTT. Encoded protein: CASSYTYRGQGNTIYF. The rearrangement joins TRBV6-5 to TRBJ1-3; 9 bases fit TRBD1. The junction had 6 bases not matched to a gene; V was cut back by 2 bases and J by 4 bases. Germline CDR1 and CDR2: MNHEY and SVGAGI. The CDR3 totals 16 residues.

DNA of the CDR3: TGCGCCAGCAGCCGACAGCTTAATGAAAAACTGTTTTTT. Its translation: CASSRQLNEKLFF. The rearrangement links TRBV5-1 to TRBJ1-4, with D possibly being TRBD1 (5 bases). Germline loops: CDR1 SGHRS, CDR2 YFSETQ. V shed 4 bases and J shed 4 bases, with 8 bases lying between them. The CDR3 runs to 13 residues.

The gene calls are TRBV4-2 and TRBJ2-3; TRBD2 is a possible D gene (6 bases). This CDR3 has 16 amino acids. CDR1 and CDR2 from the germline V gene are LGHNA and YNFKEQ. V gave up 2 bases and J gave up 0 bases, with 12 bases separating them. The CDR3 spells CASSQRAGTSTDTQYF. In nucleotides, the CDR3 is TGTGCCAGCAGCCAAAGGGCAGGGACTAGCACAGATACGCAGTATTTT.

This chain connects TRBV7-2 to TRBJ2-2, with 12 bases matching TRBD1. Germline V gene lookup returns CDR1 SGHTA and CDR2 FQGNSA. The CDR3 loop spans 17 amino acids. With V trimmed by 7 bases and J by 0 bases, 6 bases remained unmatched. The CDR3 nucleotides read TGTGCCAGCAAGGGACAGGGGGCTGGGGCGAACACCGGGGAGCTGTTTTTT. Its protein is CASKGQGAGANTGELFF.

This rearrangement joins TRBV7-8 to TRBJ1-4; D is ambiguous. CDR3 length: 14 amino acids. Per the germline V gene, CDR1 is SGHVS and CDR2 is FQNEAQ. V gave up 5 bases and J gave up 5 bases, with 12 bases separating them. CDR3 in DNA: TGTGCCAGCAGCCAAAGGTTCGGGAATGAAAAACTGTTTTTT. Translated: CASSQRFGNEKLFF.

This chain uses TRBV7-2 with TRBJ1-3, with D hard to call. The V end lost 3 bases, the J end lost 2 bases, and 14 bases lay between the germline ends. The CDR3 is made up of 16 amino acids. CDR1 SGHTA and CDR2 FQGNSA come from the germline V gene. The CDR3 DNA reads TGTGCCAGCAGCTTTGGGGTCCCGGGAACTGGAAACACCATATATTTT. Translation: CASSFGVPGTGNTIYF.

The gene calls are TRBV10-3 and TRBJ2-1; a possible D gene is TRBD2 (5 bases). Germline CDR1 reads ENHRY; CDR2 reads SYGVKD. This CDR3 is built from 12 residues. Trimming pared 4 bases from V and 7 bases from J, leaving 8 bases between. CDR3 sequence: CAISAGENEQFF. The CDR3 coding sequence is TGTGCCATCAGTGCCGGGGAAAATGAGCAGTTCTTC.

The genes are TRBV6-5 and TRBJ1-2; 10 bases align to TRBD1. Per germline, CDR1 MNHEY and CDR2 SVGAGI. CDR3 length: 15 amino acids. The trim removed 7 bases at V and 4 bases at J, leaving 9 bases unmatched. CDR3 sequence reads: CASKTPGQGSYGYTF. The CDR3 region has the DNA TGTGCCAGCAAAACACCGGGACAGGGGTCCTATGGCTACACCTTC.

The chain uses TRBV10-1 and TRBJ1-2; D may be TRBD1 (6 bases). CDR3 length: 13 residues. Trimming took off 7 bases at V and 2 bases at J, with 11 bases between the two ends. CDR1 and CDR2 (germline): WNHNN, SYGVQD (reference sequence). The CDR3 coding sequence is TGCGCCAGCATGCCGGGACAAAACTATGGCTACACCTTC. Amino acid sequence: CASMPGQNYGYTF.

The rearrangement uses TRBV6-5 and TRBJ1-6, with a weak D call TRBD1 (5 bases). There are 13 residues in the CDR3. Trimming pared 4 bases from V and 8 bases from J, leaving 9 bases between. Germline V gene data show CDR1 as MNHEY and CDR2 as SVGAGI. CDR3 sequence reads: CASSLAGYSPLHF. In nucleotides, the CDR3 is TGTGCCAGCAGTTTAGCAGGGTATTCACCCCTCCACTTT.

This clone showed up just once. This chain connects TRBV5-1 to TRBJ2-5; the match to TRBD1 covers 7 bases. The germline gives CDR1 SGHRS, CDR2 YFSETQ. Trimming at V came to 5 bases and at J to 3 bases, leaving 4 bases not matched to a gene. The CDR3 length is 13 residues. CDR3 residues: CASSRQGEETQYF. The CDR3 DNA follows: TGCGCCAGCAGTCGACAGGGAGAAGAGACCCAGTACTTC.

This rearrangement joins TRBV6-1 to TRBJ1-2; the D is unclear. CDR3 length equals 15 residues. Germline CDR1 is MNHNS and CDR2 is SASEGT. Deletions cut 1 base from V and 4 bases from J, with 13 bases between. Here the CDR3 reads CASSEGGFPSYGYTF. CDR3 in DNA: TGTGCCAGCAGTGAAGGAGGGTTCCCCTCCTATGGCTACACCTTC.

This chain joins TRBV5-1 and TRBJ1-1, with 7 positions matching TRBD1. CDR1 SGHRS and CDR2 YFSETQ come from the germline V gene. The V segment lost 0 bases and the J segment 0 bases; nucleotides outside the gene matches: 8. The CDR3 runs 17 residues. The CDR3 coding sequence is TGCGCCAGCAGCTTGGCCAAGAGACAGGGCCTGAACACTGAAGCTTTCTTT. Residues: CASSLAKRQGLNTEAFF.

This clone has only one observation. The chain combines TRBV6-6 with TRBJ2-2; TRBD2 is a possible D gene (6 bases). This CDR3 is built from 16 residues. The germline V and J ends were trimmed by 4 bases and 2 bases, with 14 bases remaining between them. The germline gives CDR1 MNHNY, CDR2 SVGAGI (reference sequence). Here the CDR3 DNA reads TGTGCCAGCAGTTTGTTTCCGGGAGCTAACACCGGGGAGCTGTTTTTT. This codes for CASSLFPGANTGELFF.